A selection of T cell receptor beta chains follows, all from one sample in a study of blood T cell repertoires in COVID-19. Method: immunoSEQ multiplex PCR; TCRdb's copy keeps in-frame clones and lacks some. The profile covers under 300,000 clones, with around four fifths appearing a single time and about 4.3% taken by the ten largest. The sample taken for sequencing was peripheral blood. The source of these receptors is a man in his 60s who had recovered from COVID-19. Both conserved end residues are part of each CDR3. The D gene is left open where the match is weak. Clone size appears in some rows only: once, few, many, or a class for an expanded clone.

>NA|TRBJ1-2|NA|TRBV7-2
CASSLVLGRHYGYTF
TGTGCCAGCAGCTTAGTGTTGGGGCGGCACTATGGCTACACCTTC
>TRBD1|TRBJ1-4|NA|TRBV19
CASSRDRGNEKLFF
TGTGCCAGTAGCCGGGACAGGGGTAACGAAAAACTGTTTTTT
>TRBD2|TRBJ2-7|NA|TRBV9
CASSPSTSGVYEQYF
TGTGCCAGCAGCCCCTCAACTAGCGGGGTCTACGAGCAGTACTTC
>TRBD1|TRBJ2-7|NA|TRBV6-5
CASRPGTGGTYEQYF
TGTGCCAGCAGACCTGGGACAGGGGGCACATACGAGCAGTACTTC
>NA|TRBJ1-1|NA|TRBV3-1/TRBV3-2
CASSQDPVNTEAFF
TGTGCCAGCAGCCAAGATCCCGTGAACACTGAAGCTTTCTTT
>NA|TRBJ1-6|NA|TRBV20-1
CSASSTVGGRGPLHF
TGCAGTGCTAGTTCTACCGTGGGGGGGCGTGGACCCCTCCACTTT
>NA|TRBJ1-1|few|TRBV6-1
CASSESPGNTEAFF
TGTGCCAGCAGTGAATCTCCAGGGAACACTGAAGCTTTCTTT
>NA|TRBJ1-1|NA|TRBV3-1/TRBV3-2
CASSPWTDMNTEAFF
TGTGCCAGCAGCCCTTGGACAGACATGAACACTGAAGCTTTCTTT
>NA|TRBJ2-3|NA|TRBV5-4
CASSPAGFRTDTQYF
TGTGCCAGCAGCCCCGCGGGTTTCCGCACAGATACGCAGTATTTT
>TRBD2|TRBJ2-1|NA|TRBV9
CASSVLAGGPDEQFF
TGTGCCAGCAGCGTACTAGCGGGAGGGCCTGATGAGCAGTTCTTC
>TRBD1|TRBJ1-4|NA|TRBV5-5
CASSLGGGVGEKLFF
TGTGCCAGCAGCTTGGGAGGGGGCGTGGGTGAAAAACTGTTTTTT
>NA|TRBJ2-7|NA|TRBV5-4
CASSPRSGVPYEQYF
TGTGCCAGCAGCCCCCGATCAGGGGTCCCCTACGAGCAGTACTTC
>NA|TRBJ1-2|once|TRBV18
CASSPSDNYGYTF
TGTGCCAGCTCACCATCAGATAACTATGGCTACACCTTC
>TRBD2|TRBJ2-3|NA|TRBV5-1
CASSLGTSGSGDTQYF
TGCGCCAGCAGCCTCGGGACTAGCGGGAGCGGAGATACGCAGTATTTT
>NA|TRBJ1-6|NA|TRBV30
CAWRRTTGPLHF
TGTGCCTGGAGGAGAACGACTGGCCCCCTCCACTTT
>NA|TRBJ1-3|NA|TRBV7-9
CASSFSGHSGNTIYF
TGTGCCAGCAGCTTTTCTGGCCACTCTGGAAACACCATATATTTT
>NA|TRBJ1-5|NA|TRBV18
CASSPERNSNQPQHF
TGTGCCAGCTCACCGGAGCGTAATAGCAATCAGCCCCAGCATTTT